These 2 T cell receptor beta chains came from one sample sequenced in a study of cytomegalovirus exposure and HLA in healthy donors. Method: immunoSEQ multiplex PCR; TCRdb's copy keeps in-frame clones and lacks some. This sample has 150,000 to 250,000 clones, with around 83% found just once. Material for sequencing was PBMCs. The receptors were sampled from a woman in her 30s in good health and CMV-seropositive.

The chain carries TRBV9 and TRBJ2-1; maybe TRBD2 (5 bases). The CDR3 sequence is 16 residues long. The germline V and J ends were trimmed by 0 bases and 2 bases, with 12 bases remaining between them. Germline loops: CDR1 SGDLS, CDR2 YYNGEE. The CDR3 region has the DNA TGTGCCAGCAGCGTAGTAGGAGGCCCCCCCTACAATGAGCAGTTCTTC. Translated, it gives CASSVVGGPPYNEQFF.

The chain is built from TRBV19 and TRBJ1-2; 10 bases line up with TRBD1. The CDR3 runs 15 residues. Germline values: CDR1 LNHDA, CDR2 SQIVND (reference sequence). Losses at the gene ends were 9 bases for V and 3 bases for J; bases not matched to a gene: 10. CDR3 DNA sequence: TGTGCCAGCGGCTCCTCTGGGACAGGGGACTATGGCTACACCTTC. Translation gives CASGSSGTGDYGYTF.